A selection of T cell receptor beta chains follows, all from one sample in a study of blood T cell repertoires in COVID-19. Method: immunoSEQ multiplex PCR; TCRdb's copy keeps in-frame clones and lacks some. Among a few hundred thousand clones, around 86% were seen once, and the ten largest hold around 4.5%. Sequencing was done on a sample of PBMCs or T cells enriched from blood (not recorded which). The receptors derive from a woman aged 40 to 49 with acute COVID-19. Each CDR3 is given with its conserved first and last residue. A D gene is named only where the DNA matches it firmly.

>TRBV5-1|NA|TRBJ1-6
CASSLNEVRGGSPLHF
>TRBV28|TRBD2|TRBJ2-3
CASSSLTTSGPNTDTQYF
>TRBV19|TRBD2|TRBJ2-2
CASSLTSARGELFF
>TRBV7-3|TRBD2|TRBJ2-3
CASSFLAGGGTDTQYF
>TRBV19|TRBD1|TRBJ1-1
CASSLWTGGNTEAFF
>TRBV28|NA|TRBJ1-3
CASIQGGSGNTIYF
>TRBV6-2/TRBV6-3|TRBD1|TRBJ1-1
CASTPLGQGVVTEAFF
>TRBV20-1|NA|TRBJ2-3
CSASISGLVTDTQYF
>TRBV20-1|NA|TRBJ1-4
CSASRPGEKLFF
>TRBV6-5|TRBD1|TRBJ1-2
CASSYSRTGGGYGYTF
>TRBV11-2|NA|TRBJ1-3
CASSLDRVGATGNTIYF
>TRBV9|TRBD2|TRBJ2-1
CASSPTSGSLRGYNEQFF
>TRBV4-1|NA|TRBJ2-1
CASSQVDLGFSSYNEQFF
>TRBV20-1|NA|TRBJ1-1
CSASGAAGRTEAFF
>TRBV7-9|NA|TRBJ2-7
CASSHTTPSYEQYF
>TRBV7-2|NA|TRBJ2-3
CASSLVWGGSTDTQYF
>TRBV7-9|TRBD2|TRBJ2-7
CASRIAGSYEQYF
>TRBV19|NA|TRBJ1-1
CASRPYPPTGNTEAFF
>TRBV4-1|TRBD2|TRBJ2-5
CASSQGLAGGSSRTQYF